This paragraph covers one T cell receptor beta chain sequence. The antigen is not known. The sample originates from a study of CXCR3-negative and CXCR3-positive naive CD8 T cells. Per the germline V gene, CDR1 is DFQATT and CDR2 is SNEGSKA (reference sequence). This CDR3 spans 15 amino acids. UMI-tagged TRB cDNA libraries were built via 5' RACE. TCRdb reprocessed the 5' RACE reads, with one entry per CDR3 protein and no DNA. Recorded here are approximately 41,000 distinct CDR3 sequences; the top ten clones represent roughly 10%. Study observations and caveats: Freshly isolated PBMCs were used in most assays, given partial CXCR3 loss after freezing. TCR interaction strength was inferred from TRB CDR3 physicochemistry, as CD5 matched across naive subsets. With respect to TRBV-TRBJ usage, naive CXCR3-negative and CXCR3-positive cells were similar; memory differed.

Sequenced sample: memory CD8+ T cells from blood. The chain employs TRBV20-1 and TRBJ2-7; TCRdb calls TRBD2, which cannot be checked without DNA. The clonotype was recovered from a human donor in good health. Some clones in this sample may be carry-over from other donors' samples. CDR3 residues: CSARDLGTSDYEQYF.